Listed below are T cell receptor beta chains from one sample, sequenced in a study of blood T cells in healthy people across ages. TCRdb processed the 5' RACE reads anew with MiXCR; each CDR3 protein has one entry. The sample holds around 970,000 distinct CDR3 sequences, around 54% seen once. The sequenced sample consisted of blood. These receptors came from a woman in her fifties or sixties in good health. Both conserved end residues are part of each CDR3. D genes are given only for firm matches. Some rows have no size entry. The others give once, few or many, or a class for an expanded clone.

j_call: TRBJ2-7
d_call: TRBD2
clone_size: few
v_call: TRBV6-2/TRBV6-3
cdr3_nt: TGTGCCAGCAGAAAGAGCGGGAGTCCCTACGAGCAGTACTTC
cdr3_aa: CASRKSGSPYEQYF

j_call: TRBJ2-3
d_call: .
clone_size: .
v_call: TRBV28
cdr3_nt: TGTGCCAGCAGTAATCGGCCGAGGAGGGCTACAGATACGCAGTATTTT
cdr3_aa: CASSNRPRRATDTQYF

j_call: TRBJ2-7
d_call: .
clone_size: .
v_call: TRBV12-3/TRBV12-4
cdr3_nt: TGTGCCAGCAGTTTCTCCGCTACGGAAAGAACCTACGAGCAGTACTTC
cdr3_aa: CASSFSATERTYEQYF

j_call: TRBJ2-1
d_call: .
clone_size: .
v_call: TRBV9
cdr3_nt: TGTGCCAGCAGCGGGCCGGGGAGCGGACGGGTCAATGAGCAGTTCTTC
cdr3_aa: CASSGPGSGRVNEQFF

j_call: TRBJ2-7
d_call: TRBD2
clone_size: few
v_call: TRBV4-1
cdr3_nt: TGCGCCAGCAGCCAAGTCTTAGCGGGAGCCTACTACGAGCAGTACTTC
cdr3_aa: CASSQVLAGAYYEQYF

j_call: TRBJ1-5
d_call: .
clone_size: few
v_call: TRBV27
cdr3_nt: TGTGCCAGCAGTTTATTTTTCAGGGATGATCAGCCCCAGCATTTT
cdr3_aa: CASSLFFRDDQPQHF

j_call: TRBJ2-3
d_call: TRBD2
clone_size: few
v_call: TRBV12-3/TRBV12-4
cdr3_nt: TGTGCCAGCAGTGGCGGGGGGGCCGGAGATACGCAGTATTTT
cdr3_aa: CASSGGGAGDTQYF

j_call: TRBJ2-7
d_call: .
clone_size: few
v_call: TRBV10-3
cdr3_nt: TGTGCCATCAGTCAAACGGACAGATCCTACGAGCAGTACTTC
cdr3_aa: CAISQTDRSYEQYF

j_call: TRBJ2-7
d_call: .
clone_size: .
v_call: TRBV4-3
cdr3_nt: TGCGCCAGCAGCCAAGTCACCGGACTCTCCTACGAGCAGTACTTC
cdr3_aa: CASSQVTGLSYEQYF

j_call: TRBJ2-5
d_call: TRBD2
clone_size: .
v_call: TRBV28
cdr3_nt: TGTGCCAGCAGGACTAGCGGCTACCAAGAGACCCAGTACTTC
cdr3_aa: CASRTSGYQETQYF

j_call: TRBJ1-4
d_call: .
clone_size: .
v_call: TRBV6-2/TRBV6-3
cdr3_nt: TGTGCCAGCAGGACGACGGCAGCTAATGAAAAACTGTTTTTT
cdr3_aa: CASRTTAANEKLFF

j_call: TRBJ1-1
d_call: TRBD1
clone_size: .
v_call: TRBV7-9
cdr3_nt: TGTGCCAGCAGCCCCCGGGACAGAGAGAACACTGAAGCTTTCTTT
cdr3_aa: CASSPRDRENTEAFF

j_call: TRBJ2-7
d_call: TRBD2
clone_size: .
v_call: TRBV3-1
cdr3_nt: TGTGCCAGCAGGGGGGTGGCGGGAGGAATTGGGAATGGGCCGGAATCCTACGAGCAGTACTTC
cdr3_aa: CASRGVAGGIGNGPESYEQYF

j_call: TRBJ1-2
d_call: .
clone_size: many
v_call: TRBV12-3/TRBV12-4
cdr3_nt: TGTGCCAGCAGTTTAAATAACTATGGCTACACCTTC
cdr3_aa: CASSLNNYGYTF

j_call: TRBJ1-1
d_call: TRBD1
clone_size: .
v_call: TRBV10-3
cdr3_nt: TGTGCCATCGGTGACAGGGTAAACACTGAAGCTTTCTTT
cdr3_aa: CAIGDRVNTEAFF

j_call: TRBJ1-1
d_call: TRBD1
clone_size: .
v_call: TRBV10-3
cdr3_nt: TGTGCCACCCAAAGGGACAGGCAGACCACTGAAGCTTTCTTT
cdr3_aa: CATQRDRQTTEAFF

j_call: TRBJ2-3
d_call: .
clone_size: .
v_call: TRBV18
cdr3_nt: TGTGCCAGCTCAAGCCGGTCGGAAAGCACAGATACGCAGTATTTT
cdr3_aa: CASSSRSESTDTQYF

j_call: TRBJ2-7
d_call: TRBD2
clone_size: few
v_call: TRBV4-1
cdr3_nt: TGCGCCAGCAGCCACCGACTAGCGGGAGAGTACGAGCAGTACTTC
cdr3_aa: CASSHRLAGEYEQYF

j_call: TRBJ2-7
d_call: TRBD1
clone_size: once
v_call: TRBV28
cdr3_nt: TGTGCCAGTATCGACAGGGCGGACTACGAGCAGTACTTC
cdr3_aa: CASIDRADYEQYF

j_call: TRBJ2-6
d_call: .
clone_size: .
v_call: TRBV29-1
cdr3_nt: TGCAGCGATGCCCTTATCTCTGGGGCCAACGTCCTGACTTTC
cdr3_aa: CSDALISGANVLTF